A selection of T cell receptor beta chains follows, all from one sample in a study of blood T cell repertoires in COVID-19. The repertoire was sequenced with immunoSEQ multiplex PCR; TCRdb's copy has only in-frame clones and lacks some. The sample contains 250,000 to 300,000 clones, 88% of which appear only once. The sequenced sample was PBMCs or T cells enriched from blood (not recorded which). These receptors were collected from a woman in her sixties or seventies in a cohort exposed to, infected with or recovered from COVID-19 (not recorded which). Both conserved end residues are part of each CDR3. D genes are given only for firm matches. Only part of the rows carry a size: once, few, many, or a class if the clone is expanded.

>TRBJ2-1|.|.|TRBV18
CASSPGQLGEQFF
TGTGCCAGCTCACCTGGGCAGCTCGGCGAGCAGTTCTTC
>TRBJ2-1|.|.|TRBV24-1
CATSELTPSSYNEQFF
TGTGCCACCAGTGAACTGACTCCGAGCTCCTACAATGAGCAGTTCTTC
>TRBJ1-1|.|.|TRBV28
CASSLDRTNTEAFF
TGTGCCAGCAGTTTAGACAGGACGAACACTGAAGCTTTCTTT
>TRBJ2-7|TRBD1|.|TRBV24-1
CATSDGAPGQGTYEQYF
TGTGCCACCAGTGATGGGGCCCCGGGACAGGGTACCTACGAGCAGTACTTC
>TRBJ2-7|TRBD1|once|TRBV5-1
CASSLWTGYEQYF
TGCGCCAGCAGCTTGTGGACAGGGTACGAGCAGTACTTC
>TRBJ2-3|.|.|TRBV30
CAWSVGGREVDTQYF
TGTGCCTGGAGTGTGGGTGGGAGAGAGGTAGATACGCAGTATTTT
>TRBJ2-2|TRBD2|.|TRBV19
CASKLAGDAGELFF
TGTGCCAGTAAACTAGCGGGAGACGCCGGGGAGCTGTTTTTT
>TRBJ2-7|TRBD1|.|TRBV3-1/TRBV3-2
CASSRQGLDEQYF
TGTGCCAGCAGCCGACAGGGGTTGGACGAGCAGTACTTC
>TRBJ2-1|TRBD2|.|TRBV9
CASSVTSGSYNEQFF
TGTGCCAGCAGCGTCACTAGCGGAAGCTACAATGAGCAGTTCTTC
>TRBJ1-2|.|.|TRBV6-5
CASSYGGSGFNYGYTF
TGTGCCAGCAGTTACGGGGGGTCAGGATTTAACTATGGCTACACCTTC
>TRBJ2-7|.|few|TRBV13
CASSSHGSNYEQYF
TGTGCCAGCAGCTCGCACGGGAGTAATTACGAGCAGTACTTC
>TRBJ2-2|TRBD2|.|TRBV9
CASNPTSGNTGELFF
TGTGCCAGCAACCCGACTAGCGGAAACACCGGGGAGCTGTTTTTT
>TRBJ1-3|.|few|TRBV10-3
CAISEVGASGNTIYF
TGTGCCATCAGTGAAGTGGGGGCGTCTGGAAACACCATATATTTT
>TRBJ2-2|TRBD1|.|TRBV9
CASSVRGFGTGGTGELFF
TGTGCCAGCAGCGTAAGGGGATTCGGGACAGGGGGCACCGGGGAGCTGTTTTTT
>TRBJ2-3|.|.|TRBV10-3
CAASEFTDTQYF
TGTGCCGCAAGCGAGTTCACAGATACGCAGTATTTT
>TRBJ2-1|TRBD1|.|TRBV28
CASSTRQGGSSYNEQFF
TGTGCCAGCAGTACCCGACAGGGGGGGAGCTCCTACAATGAGCAGTTCTTC
>TRBJ1-2|TRBD1|.|TRBV6-5
CASRLGTVDGYTF
TGTGCCAGTAGACTCGGGACAGTCGATGGCTACACCTTC
>TRBJ2-7|TRBD1|.|TRBV5-4
CASSLVMTGGISSYYEQYF
TGTGCCAGCAGCTTGGTGATGACAGGGGGCATAAGTTCCTATTACGAGCAGTACTTC
>TRBJ1-1|TRBD1|few|TRBV3-1/TRBV3-2
CASSQSDRVGEAFF
TGTGCCAGCAGCCAATCGGACAGGGTGGGAGAAGCTTTCTTT
>TRBJ2-7|.|.|TRBV6-5
CASSQGGDYEQYF
TGTGCCAGCAGCCAAGGGGGGGACTACGAGCAGTACTTC
>TRBJ2-7|.|.|TRBV18
CASSLRGFYEQYF
TGTGCCAGCTCACTGAGGGGGTTCTACGAGCAGTACTTC
>TRBJ2-3|TRBD2|.|TRBV24-1
CATSLASGVKADTQYF
TGTGCCACCAGCCTTGCTAGCGGAGTTAAAGCCGATACGCAGTATTTT
>TRBJ2-2|.|.|TRBV3-1/TRBV3-2
CASSLADRELFF
TGTGCCAGCAGCCTAGCGGACCGGGAGCTGTTTTTT
>TRBJ2-2|TRBD1|.|TRBV25-1
CASSEYRTGGNTGELFF
TGTGCCAGCAGTGAATATCGGACAGGGGGGAACACCGGGGAGCTGTTTTTT
>TRBJ2-1|TRBD2|.|TRBV24-1
CATRGGLAGNYNEQFF
TGTGCCACCAGGGGGGGACTAGCGGGTAACTACAATGAGCAGTTCTTC
>TRBJ2-1|TRBD2|.|TRBV28
CASSPQLAGYNEQFF
TGTGCCAGCAGTCCCCAACTAGCGGGGTACAATGAGCAGTTCTTC
>TRBJ2-7|TRBD2|.|TRBV18
CASSPEPTSGRAAYEQYF
TGTGCCAGCTCACCAGAGCCCACAAGCGGGAGGGCCGCCTACGAGCAGTACTTC
>TRBJ1-3|TRBD1|.|TRBV28
CASCPEGATGNTIYF
TGTGCCAGCTGCCCGGAGGGGGCAACTGGAAACACCATATATTTT
>TRBJ1-6|.|once|TRBV9
CASSGGGGSPLHF
TGTGCCAGCAGCGGGGGCGGGGGTTCACCCCTCCACTTT
>TRBJ2-3|TRBD1|.|TRBV9
CASSTGGTDTQYF
TGTGCCAGCAGCACAGGGGGCACAGATACGCAGTATTTT
>TRBJ2-4|.|.|TRBV7-2
CASSLAVWVSDVAKNIQYF
TGTGCCAGCAGCTTAGCCGTTTGGGTTAGCGACGTTGCCAAAAACATTCAGTACTTC
>TRBJ1-3|.|.|TRBV5-6
CASSFRTVSGNTIYF
TGTGCCAGCAGCTTTCGGACAGTCTCTGGAAACACCATATATTTT
>TRBJ1-2|.|.|TRBV3-1/TRBV3-2
CASSQGSGYGYTF
TGTGCCAGCAGCCAAGGGTCAGGCTATGGCTACACCTTC
>TRBJ1-3|TRBD1|.|TRBV9
CASSAREPGQGNSGNTIYF
TGTGCCAGCAGCGCAAGAGAACCGGGACAGGGAAACTCTGGAAACACCATATATTTT
>TRBJ2-2|.|.|TRBV19
CASSIAEGTGELFF
TGTGCCAGTAGTATAGCGGAGGGGACCGGGGAGCTGTTTTTT
>TRBJ2-7|.|.|TRBV10-3
CAISGGPGQSYEQYF
TGTGCCATCAGTGGGGGCCCGGGACAAAGTTACGAGCAGTACTTC
>TRBJ2-1|.|.|TRBV28
CASSGIGPSFNEQFF
TGTGCCAGCAGTGGCATTGGCCCTTCTTTCAATGAGCAGTTCTTC
>TRBJ2-3|.|.|TRBV23-1
CASSRVAGLIDTQYF
TGCGCCAGCAGTCGTGTCGCGGGTCTGATAGATACGCAGTATTTT
>TRBJ1-6|.|.|TRBV30
CAWNPARLSSYNSPLHF
TGTGCCTGGAATCCGGCCCGACTAAGCTCCTATAATTCACCCCTCCACTTT
>TRBJ2-6|TRBD2|.|TRBV2
CATKGPLGGNAGANVLTF
TGTGCCACGAAGGGACCTCTCGGGGGGAACGCAGGGGCCAACGTCCTGACTTTC
>TRBJ2-4|.|.|TRBV1
CTSSPSRTENIQYF
TGCACCAGCAGCCCGAGCCGGACAGAGAACATTCAGTACTTC
>TRBJ2-3|TRBD2|.|TRBV3-1/TRBV3-2
CASSRPLAGGPLAGHTQYF
TGTGCCAGCAGCCGCCCTCTAGCGGGAGGGCCGCTCGCAGGGCATACGCAGTATTTT
>TRBJ2-1|TRBD2|.|TRBV19
CASSRGLAGGRYRYNEQFF
TGTGCCAGTAGCCGCGGACTAGCGGGAGGAAGATATCGGTACAATGAGCAGTTCTTC
>TRBJ2-7|.|.|TRBV11-2
CASSLLVSRTVSYEQYF
TGTGCCAGCAGCTTATTGGTTTCCCGGACAGTATCCTACGAGCAGTACTTC
>TRBJ1-5|TRBD1|once|TRBV18
CASSPGTGGRQPQHF
TGTGCCAGCTCACCAGGGACAGGGGGTCGTCAGCCCCAGCATTTT
>TRBJ2-5|.|.|TRBV11-1
CASSLGPGETQYF
TGTGCCAGCAGCTTAGGACCGGGGGAGACCCAGTACTTC
>TRBJ1-4|.|.|TRBV5-6
CASSSGLTETNEKLFF
TGTGCCAGCAGCTCAGGCCTGACAGAAACTAATGAAAAACTGTTTTTT
>TRBJ1-1|TRBD1|.|TRBV7-2
CASSPRQGLNTEAFF
TGTGCCAGCAGCCCCAGACAGGGTTTGAACACTGAAGCTTTCTTT
>TRBJ1-1|.|.|TRBV6-5
CASSYPGMTEAFF
TGTGCCAGCAGTTACCCCGGGATGACTGAAGCTTTCTTT
>TRBJ2-1|.|.|TRBV7-9
CASSPRRERNEQFF
TGTGCCAGCAGCCCGAGGAGGGAGAGAAATGAGCAGTTCTTC
>TRBJ1-1|.|.|TRBV19
CASSASRGTEAFF
TGTGCCAGTAGCGCGTCTCGAGGGACTGAAGCTTTCTTT
>TRBJ1-2|TRBD1|once|TRBV6-6
CASVGQGTTNYGYTF
TGTGCCAGCGTCGGACAGGGGACGACGAACTATGGCTACACCTTC
>TRBJ2-1|TRBD2|.|TRBV19
CASSSWSGNNEQFF
TGTGCCAGTAGTAGTTGGAGCGGGAACAATGAGCAGTTCTTC
>TRBJ2-1|.|.|TRBV2
CASSVVLANNEQFF
TGTGCCAGCAGCGTTGTGTTAGCCAACAATGAGCAGTTCTTC
>TRBJ1-3|.|.|TRBV14
CASSQDIGNTIYF
TGTGCCAGCAGCCAAGATATCGGAAACACCATATATTTT